This TCR beta chain was retrieved from a study of blood T cells in healthy people across ages. Whole-study findings and limits: CMV status of donors was not determined, possibly confounding expanded clonotype changes. Roughly linearly, TCR beta diversity per million T cells fell as age increased.

With a J-beta primer mix and a sample-barcoded 5' primer, a second PCR ran about 7 to 12 cycles. At least 3 million CDR3-containing paired-end reads were obtained per sample. TCRdb redid the calling of the 5' RACE reads with MiXCR, one entry per CDR3 protein. This sample has 580,000 or so distinct CDR3 sequences, with around half found just once. Those donating, healthy Caucasian individuals from Russia, were aged roughly 6 to 100. The table lists this clonotype with a few counts. Antigen unknown. Material: blood. The receptor was derived from a man aged 80 or over in good health.

The CDR3 region has the DNA TGTGCCAGCAGTTCCCCGGCGGGGGAGCTCACAGATACGCAGTATTTT. Its translation is CASSSPAGELTDTQYF. The chain has TRBV12-3 or TRBV12-4 and TRBJ2-3; TRBD2 matches at 7 bases. The V and J ends lost 4 bases and 2 bases, in that order; junction bases with no gene match: 9. The CDR3 covers 16 residues.